This record looks at one TCR beta chain sequence and its context. This specimen comes from a study of T cell changes during pregnancy in multiple sclerosis. Trimming removed 2 bases at V and 2 bases at J, with 4 bases between. Germline assignment: CDR1 SGHNT and CDR2 YYREEE (reference sequence). The CDR3 length is 12 residues. Here immunoSEQ multiplex PCR was the method, and the copy in TCRdb shows in-frame clones only, minus some. The table includes approximately 17,000 clones, 84% detected once. V is TRBV5-4 and J is TRBJ1-1; no definite D call. The TCR originated in a female donor in good health, enrolled as a control in a pregnancy study. The specimen comprised CD8+ T cells from peripheral blood mononuclear cells, sampled in the second trimester of pregnancy. CDR3 protein: CASSLLNTEAFF. CDR3 nucleotide sequence: TGTGCCAGCAGCTTACTAAACACTGAAGCTTTCTTT.